The 25 T cell receptor beta chains below come from one sample, sequenced in a study of T cell responses to AZD1222 COVID-19 vaccine. Sequenced by immunoSEQ multiplex PCR; TCRdb stores in-frame clones only, minus some. The data hold some 150,000 clones, with less than 90% observed a single time. The specimen comprised peripheral blood, sampled after recovery from COVID-19. The receptors stem from an adult who had recovered from COVID-19.

This chain uses TRBV18 with TRBJ1-1; 7 nucleotides align to TRBD1. The CDR3 totals 15 residues. V lost 3 bases, J lost 1 base, and 5 bases stayed unmatched. CDR1 and CDR2 (germline): KGHSH, LQKENI. This CDR3 is CASSPWDSSNTEAFF. The CDR3 bases are TGTGCCAGCTCACCCTGGGACAGCTCGAACACTGAAGCTTTCTTT.

This clone was seen just once. The J gene is TRBJ1-2, the V gene TRBV19, with D maybe TRBD1 (5 bases). Trimming left V 7 bases short and J 3 bases short, with 9 bases between. Germline CDR1 is LNHDA and CDR2 is SQIVND (reference sequence). This CDR3 is 12 amino acids long. CDR3 loop: CASMGVDYGYTF. The DNA for the CDR3 is TGTGCCAGTATGGGGGTGGACTATGGCTACACCTTC.

V gene TRBV12-3 or TRBV12-4 combines with J gene TRBJ1-5; unclear D gene. The CDR3 is made up of 13 amino acids. V dropped 5 bases and J dropped 2 bases, with 7 bases sitting between them. CDR3 DNA sequence: TGTGCCAGCAGTGGGGTGGGCAATCAGCCCCAGCATTTT. It codes for CASSGVGNQPQHF.

The chain joins TRBV5-1 to TRBJ2-7; D is ambiguous. The CDR3 runs to 14 residues. CDR1 is SGHRS and CDR2 is YFSETQ in the germline V gene. The V end was cut by 0 bases, the J end by 2 bases, with 9 bases between. CDR3 coding DNA: TGCGCCAGCAGCTTGGAGGTACCCCCCTACGAGCAGTACTTC. Its translation: CASSLEVPPYEQYF.

This chain joins TRBV12-3 or TRBV12-4 and TRBJ1-2, with TRBD1 matching over 7 bases. V trimming: 3 bases; J trimming: 6 bases; junction bases outside the gene matches: 4. The CDR3 runs to 13 residues. The CDR3 DNA is TGTGCCAGCAGTTTCGACAGGGTCAATGGCTACACCTTC. It codes for CASSFDRVNGYTF.

The J gene is TRBJ1-4, the V gene TRBV4-3; D ambiguous. CDR1 and CDR2 from the germline V gene are LGHNA and YSLEER. This CDR3 comprises 16 residues. Trimming cost V 1 base and J 6 bases, with 15 bases left between them. CDR3 residues: CASSQGAGYVDEKLFF. For the CDR3, the DNA is TGCGCCAGCAGCCAAGGCGCCGGGTACGTCGATGAAAAACTGTTTTTT.

V and J are TRBV9 and TRBJ1-4; D perhaps matches TRBD1 (6 bases). V was shortened by 4 bases and J by 8 bases, with 18 bases between the two germline ends. Germline CDR1 SGDLS, CDR2 YYNGEE. The CDR3 runs to 15 residues. In DNA, the CDR3 is TGTGCCAGCAGCTCCTCGACAGGACGAGGAGAAAAACTGTTTTTT. Residues: CASSSSTGRGEKLFF.

This chain uses TRBV10-3 with TRBJ2-2; TRBD1 matches at 9 bases. The length of the CDR3 is 15 residues. Germline CDR1 is ENHRY and CDR2 is SYGVKD. Trimming took 4 bases from V and 7 from J; bases not matched to a gene: 7. The CDR3 bases are TGTGCCATCAGTGGATCCGGGACAGGGATCGGGGAGCTGTTTTTT. It yields the protein CAISGSGTGIGELFF.

The chain carries TRBV29-1 and TRBJ2-5; TRBD1 matches 9 bases. J was trimmed by 6 bases and V by 3 bases; bases with no gene match: 8. This CDR3 spans 14 amino acids. Germline loops: CDR1 SQVTM, CDR2 ANQGSEA. The CDR3: CSVDRGTGRQTQYF. The CDR3, as DNA: TGCAGCGTTGATCGGGGGACAGGGAGACAGACCCAGTACTTC. Combining the CDR3 with reference TRBV29-1 and TRBJ2-5 gives the whole variable domain SAVISQKPSRDICQRGTSLTIQCQVDSQVTMMFWYRQQPGQSLTLIATANQGSEATYESGFVIDKFPISRPNLTFSTLTVSNMSPEDSSIYLCSVDRGTGRQTQYFGPGTRLLVL.

With respect to this clone: The sample contains more than one DNA sequence encoding this CDR3. The chain links TRBV19 to TRBJ1-2; unclear D gene. CDR1 is LNHDA, CDR2 SQIVND, per germline (reference sequence). With 3 bases removed from V and 2 bases from J, the gap between germline ends came to 7 bases. CDR3 length: 13 residues. The CDR3 spells CASSIRGNYGYTF. Here the CDR3 DNA reads TGTGCCAGTAGTATTCGTGGGAACTATGGCTACACCTTC.

The chain recombines TRBV6-6 with TRBJ1-2; D might be TRBD1 (5 bases). V was trimmed by 5 bases and J by 8 bases, leaving 15 bases between them. The CDR3 has 13 residues. Germline assignment: CDR1 MNHNY and CDR2 SVGAGI (reference sequence). The CDR3 is CASSPTWGEGYTF. The CDR3, as DNA: TGTGCCAGCAGTCCTACGTGGGGGGAGGGCTACACCTTC.

The genes are TRBV6-9 and TRBJ1-5; D remains unclear. CDR1 MNHGY and CDR2 SVAAGI come from the germline V gene. The V end was cut by 2 bases, the J end by 3 bases, with 8 bases between. This CDR3 is built from 14 residues. In nucleotides, the CDR3 is TGTGCCAGCAGTTATGGGGAGTCCAATCAGCCCCAGCATTTT. Its protein product is CASSYGESNQPQHF.

The V gene is TRBV3-1 (or the pseudogene TRBV3-2), the J gene TRBJ2-7; 9 bases are shared with TRBD2. The V gene's germline CDR1 is LGHDT and CDR2 YNNKEL (reference sequence). The CDR3 length is 15 residues. The ends lost 1 base at V and 3 bases at J; junction bases unmatched: 4. As DNA, the CDR3 is TGTGCCAGCAGCCAAGGAGCGGGGGGCGTCTACGAGCAGTACTTC. This sequence encodes CASSQGAGGVYEQYF.

This chain joins TRBV20-1 and TRBJ2-5; D gene unclear. The CDR3 loop spans 14 amino acids. V was shortened by 3 bases and J by 5 bases, with 16 bases between the two germline ends. Germline lookup yields CDR1 DFQATT and CDR2 SNEGSKA (reference sequence). CDR3 nucleotides: TGCAGTGCTAGTACCGCGGACGGCCTGGAGACCCAGTACTTC. Amino acids: CSASTADGLETQYF.

This clone was found once. The V gene is TRBV4-2, the J gene TRBJ2-3, with no clear D. This CDR3 region has 15 residues. The germline V gene has CDR1 LGHNA and CDR2 YNFKEQ. Trimming left V 3 bases short and J 2 bases short, with 12 bases between. The CDR3 loop reads CASSQGYPDTDTQYF. Written as DNA, the CDR3 is TGTGCCAGCAGCCAGGGCTACCCAGACACAGATACGCAGTATTTT.

The rearrangement uses TRBV12-3 or TRBV12-4 and TRBJ1-1, with D maybe TRBD1 (5 bases). The CDR3 covers 13 residues. Trimming took 8 bases from V and 2 from J, leaving 12 bases between them. The CDR3 DNA follows: TGTGCCAGCGTCATGGGGCGAAACACTGAAGCTTTCTTT. This gives the protein CASVMGRNTEAFF.

The chain uses TRBV19 and TRBJ1-1; D unclear. The ends were cut back, 4 bases at V and 2 bases at J, with 8 bases in the middle. This CDR3 contains 13 residues. Per germline, CDR1 LNHDA and CDR2 SQIVND (reference sequence). The CDR3 protein is CASSSQVNTEAFF. The CDR3 nucleotides are TGTGCCAGTAGTAGCCAGGTTAACACTGAAGCTTTCTTT. Variable domain in full (rest from reference TRBV19 and TRBJ1-1): DGGITQSPKYLFRKEGQNVTLSCEQNLNHDAMYWYRQDPGQGLRLIYYSQIVNDFQKGDIAEGYSVSREKKESFPLTVTSAQKNPTAFYLCASSSQVNTEAFFGQGTRLTVV.

J is TRBJ1-5 and V is TRBV3-1 (or the pseudogene TRBV3-2); 8 positions agree with TRBD1. The CDR3 consists of 15 residues. V trimming: 4 bases; J trimming: 2 bases; junction bases outside the gene matches: 4. Germline-derived CDR1 and CDR2 are LGHDT and YNNKEL (reference sequence). The CDR3 bases are TGTGCCAGCAGCCTTGGACAGGGTGGCAATCAGCCCCAGCATTTT. It specifies CASSLGQGGNQPQHF.

The chain joins TRBV20-1 to TRBJ2-5, with a tentative D call TRBD1 (5 bases). The V gene's germline CDR1 is DFQATT and CDR2 SNEGSKA (reference sequence). V gave up 3 bases and J gave up 4 bases, with 15 bases separating them. The CDR3 length is 14 residues. The CDR3 reads CSASRAGMGETQYF. The CDR3, as DNA: TGCAGTGCTAGTAGGGCAGGGATGGGAGAGACCCAGTACTTC.

The genes are TRBV28 and TRBJ2-7, with TRBD2 matching 7 bases. V lost 3 bases, J lost 4 bases, and 6 bases stayed unmatched. This CDR3 region has 14 residues. Germline values: CDR1 MDHEN, CDR2 SYDVKM. The CDR3 bases are TGTGCCAGCAGTTTCCCGGGAGGAAGGTACGAGCAGTACTTC. Its translation: CASSFPGGRYEQYF.

The V gene is TRBV2, the J gene TRBJ2-7; possibly TRBD2 for D (7 bases). This CDR3 contains 15 residues. Germline V gene sequence: CDR1 SNHLY, CDR2 FYNNEI. The V end was cut by 1 base, the J end by 4 bases, with 14 bases between. CDR3 nucleotide sequence: TGTGCCAGCAGTGAAGGGCGGGGGCGAACGTACGAGCAGTACTTC. Protein: CASSEGRGRTYEQYF.

The chain recombines TRBV12-3 or TRBV12-4 with TRBJ1-1, with 8 nucleotides matching TRBD1. This CDR3 comprises 13 residues. Losses at the gene ends were 5 bases for V and 8 bases for J; bases not matched to a gene: 7. In DNA form, the CDR3 reads TGTGCCAGCAGTATGACAGGGGTGGTCGAAGCTTTCTTT. Its translation: CASSMTGVVEAFF.

The rearrangement links TRBV19 to TRBJ2-6, with 8 bases matching TRBD1. The germline gives CDR1 LNHDA, CDR2 SQIVND (reference sequence). J gave up 0 bases and V 5 bases, and 3 bases lay outside the gene matches. The CDR3 loop spans 16 amino acids. DNA for the CDR3: TGTGCCAGTAGTGACAGGGGAAGCTCTGGGGCCAACGTCCTGACTTTC. It yields the protein CASSDRGSSGANVLTF.

This clone was recorded only once. This sequence joins TRBV20-1 and TRBJ1-2; maybe TRBD1 (5 bases). Per germline, CDR1 DFQATT and CDR2 SNEGSKA (reference sequence). The germline V and J ends were trimmed by 3 bases and 2 bases, with 10 bases remaining between them. The CDR3 length is 13 residues. CDR3 region: CSASLQGNYGYTF. CDR3 nucleotide sequence: TGCAGTGCTAGTCTCCAGGGCAACTATGGCTACACCTTC.

The table lists this clone with a few counts. The chain has TRBV27 and TRBJ1-6; 7 bases line up with TRBD1. V was clipped by 5 bases and J by 7 bases; unmatched bases: 8. Germline V gives CDR1 MNHEY, CDR2 SMNVEV (reference sequence). This CDR3 comprises 15 residues. The CDR3 region has the DNA TGTGCCAGCAGTCCATACAGGGGTAGAAATTCACCCCTCCACTTT. It codes for CASSPYRGRNSPLHF.